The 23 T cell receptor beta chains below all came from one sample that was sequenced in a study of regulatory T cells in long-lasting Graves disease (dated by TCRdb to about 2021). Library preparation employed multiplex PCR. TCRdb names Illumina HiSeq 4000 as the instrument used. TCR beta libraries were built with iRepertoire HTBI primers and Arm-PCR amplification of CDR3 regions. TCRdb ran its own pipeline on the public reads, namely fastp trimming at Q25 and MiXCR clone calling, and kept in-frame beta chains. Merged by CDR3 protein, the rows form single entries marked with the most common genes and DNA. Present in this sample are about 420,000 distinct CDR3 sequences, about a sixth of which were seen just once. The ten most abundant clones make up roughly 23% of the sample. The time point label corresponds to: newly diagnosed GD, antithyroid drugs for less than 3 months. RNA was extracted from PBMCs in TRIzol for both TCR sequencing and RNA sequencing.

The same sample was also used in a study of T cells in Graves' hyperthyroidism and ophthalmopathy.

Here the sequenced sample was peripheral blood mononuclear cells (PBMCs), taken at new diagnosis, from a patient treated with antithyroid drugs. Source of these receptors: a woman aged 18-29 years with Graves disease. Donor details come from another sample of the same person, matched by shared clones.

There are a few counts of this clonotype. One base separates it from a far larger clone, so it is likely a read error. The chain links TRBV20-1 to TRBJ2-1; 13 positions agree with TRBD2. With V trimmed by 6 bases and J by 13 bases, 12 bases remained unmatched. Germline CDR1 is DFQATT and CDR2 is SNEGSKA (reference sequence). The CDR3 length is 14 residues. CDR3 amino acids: CSAILAGGEGTQFF. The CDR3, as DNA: TGCAGTGCCATACTAGCGGGAGGGGAGGGGACCCAGTTCTTC.

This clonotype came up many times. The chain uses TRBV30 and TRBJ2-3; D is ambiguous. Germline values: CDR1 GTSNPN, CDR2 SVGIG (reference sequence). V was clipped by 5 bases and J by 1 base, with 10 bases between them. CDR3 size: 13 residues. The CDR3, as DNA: TGTGCCTGGGAGCAGGATGGCACAGATACGCAGTATTTT. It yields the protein CAWEQDGTDTQYF.

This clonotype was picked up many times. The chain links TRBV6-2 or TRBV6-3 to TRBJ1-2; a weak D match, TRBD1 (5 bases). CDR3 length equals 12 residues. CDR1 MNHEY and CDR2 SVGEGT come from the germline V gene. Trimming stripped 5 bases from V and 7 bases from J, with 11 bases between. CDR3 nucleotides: TGTGCCAGCAGTAGGGGATCGACTGGCTACACCTTC. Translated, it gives CASSRGSTGYTF.

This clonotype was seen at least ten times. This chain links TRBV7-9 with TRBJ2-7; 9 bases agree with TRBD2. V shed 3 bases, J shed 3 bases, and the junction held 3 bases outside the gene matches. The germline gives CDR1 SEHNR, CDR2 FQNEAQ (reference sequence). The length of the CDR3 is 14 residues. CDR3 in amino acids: CASSFASGNYEQYF. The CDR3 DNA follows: TGTGCCAGCAGCTTCGCTAGCGGGAACTACGAGCAGTACTTC.

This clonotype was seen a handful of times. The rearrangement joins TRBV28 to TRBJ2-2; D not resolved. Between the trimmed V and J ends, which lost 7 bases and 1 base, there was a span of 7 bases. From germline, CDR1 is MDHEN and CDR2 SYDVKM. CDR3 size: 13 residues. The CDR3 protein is CASMDVNTGELFF. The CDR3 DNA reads TGTGCCAGCATGGATGTGAACACCGGGGAGCTGTTTTTT.

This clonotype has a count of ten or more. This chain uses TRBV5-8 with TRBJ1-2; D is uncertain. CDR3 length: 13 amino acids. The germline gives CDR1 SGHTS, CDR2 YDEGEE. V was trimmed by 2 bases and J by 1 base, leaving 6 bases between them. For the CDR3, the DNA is TGTGCCAGCAGCTTCAGTGATAACTATGGCTACACCTTC. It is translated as CASSFSDNYGYTF.

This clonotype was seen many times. In DNA form, the CDR3 reads TGTGCCAGCAGCCAAGCCACAGCGGGACGCACAGATACGCAGTATTTT. Translation: CASSQATAGRTDTQYF. The chain carries TRBV3-1 and TRBJ2-3; TRBD2 aligns across 7 bases. Per the germline V gene, CDR1 is LGHDT and CDR2 is YNNKEL (reference sequence). The CDR3 has 16 amino acids. V trimming: 1 base; J trimming: 1 base; junction bases outside the gene matches: 5.

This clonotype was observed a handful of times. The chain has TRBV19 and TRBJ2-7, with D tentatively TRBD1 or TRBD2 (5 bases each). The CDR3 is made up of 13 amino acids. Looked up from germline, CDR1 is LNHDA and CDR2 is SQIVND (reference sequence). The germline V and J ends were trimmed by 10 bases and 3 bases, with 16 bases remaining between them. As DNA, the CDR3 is TGTGCCACCGCCGGGACGGGTCTCTACGAGCAGTACTTC. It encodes CATAGTGLYEQYF.

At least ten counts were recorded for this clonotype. The CDR3 reads CASSLAAYTETQYF. In DNA form, the CDR3 reads TGTGCCAGCAGCTTAGCCGCATACACTGAGACCCAGTACTTC. The chain combines TRBV7-2 with TRBJ2-5; D is uncertain. Trimming left V 0 bases short and J 5 bases short, with 10 bases between. CDR3 length equals 14 residues. Germline CDR1 is SGHTA and CDR2 is FQGNSA.

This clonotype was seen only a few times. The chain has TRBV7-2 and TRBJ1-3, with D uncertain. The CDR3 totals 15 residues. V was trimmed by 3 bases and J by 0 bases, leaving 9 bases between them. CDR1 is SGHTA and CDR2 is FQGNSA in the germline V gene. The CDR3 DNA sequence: TGTGCCAGCAGCTTTATTGGGAGCTCTGGAAACACCATATATTTT. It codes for CASSFIGSSGNTIYF. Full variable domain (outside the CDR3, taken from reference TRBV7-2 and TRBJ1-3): GAGVSQSPSNKVTEKGKDVELRCDPISGHTALYWYRQSLGQGLEFLIYFQGNSAPDKSGLPSDRFSAERTGGSVSTLTIQRTQQEDSAVYLCASSFIGSSGNTIYFGEGSWLTVV.

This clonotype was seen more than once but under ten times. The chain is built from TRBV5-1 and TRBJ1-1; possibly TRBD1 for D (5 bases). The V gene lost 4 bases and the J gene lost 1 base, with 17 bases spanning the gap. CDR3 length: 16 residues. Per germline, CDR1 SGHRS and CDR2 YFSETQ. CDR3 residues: CASSPKSRGRNTEAFF. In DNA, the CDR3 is TGCGCCAGCAGCCCGAAGTCACGGGGCAGGAACACTGAAGCTTTCTTT.

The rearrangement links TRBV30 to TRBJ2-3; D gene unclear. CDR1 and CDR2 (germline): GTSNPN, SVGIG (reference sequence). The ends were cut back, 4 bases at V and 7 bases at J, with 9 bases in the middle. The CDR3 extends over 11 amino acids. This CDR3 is CAWKVSYTQYF. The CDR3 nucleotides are TGTGCCTGGAAGGTCTCGTATACGCAGTATTTT.

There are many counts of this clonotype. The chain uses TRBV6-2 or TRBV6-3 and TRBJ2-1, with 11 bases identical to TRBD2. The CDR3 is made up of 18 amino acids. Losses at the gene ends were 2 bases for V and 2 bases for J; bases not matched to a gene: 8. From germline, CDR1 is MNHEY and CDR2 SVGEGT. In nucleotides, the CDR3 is TGTGCCAGCAGTTACCATAGGGGACTAGCGGAACCCTACAATGAGCAGTTCTTC. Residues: CASSYHRGLAEPYNEQFF.

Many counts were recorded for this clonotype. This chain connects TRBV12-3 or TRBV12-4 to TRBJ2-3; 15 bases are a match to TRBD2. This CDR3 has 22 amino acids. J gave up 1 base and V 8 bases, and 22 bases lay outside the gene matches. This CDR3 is CASATRPVGLAGGYWGTDTQYF. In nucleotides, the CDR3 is TGTGCCAGCGCCACCAGGCCTGTCGGACTAGCGGGAGGGTACTGGGGCACAGATACGCAGTATTTT.

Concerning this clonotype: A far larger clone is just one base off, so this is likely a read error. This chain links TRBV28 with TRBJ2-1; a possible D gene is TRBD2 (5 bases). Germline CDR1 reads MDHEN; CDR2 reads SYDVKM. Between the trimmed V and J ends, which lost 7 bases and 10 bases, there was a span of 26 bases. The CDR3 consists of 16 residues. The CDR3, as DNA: TGTGCCAGCACCCTTTCCCTCGGACTTTCATCCTACGAGCAGTTCTTC. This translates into CASTLSLGLSSYEQFF.

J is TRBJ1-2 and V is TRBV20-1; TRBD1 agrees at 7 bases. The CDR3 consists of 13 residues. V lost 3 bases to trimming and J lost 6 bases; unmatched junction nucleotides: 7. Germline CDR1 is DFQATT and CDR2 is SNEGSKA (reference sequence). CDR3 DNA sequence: TGCAGTGCTAGCCCCACCGGACAGGATGGCTACACCTTC. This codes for CSASPTGQDGYTF.

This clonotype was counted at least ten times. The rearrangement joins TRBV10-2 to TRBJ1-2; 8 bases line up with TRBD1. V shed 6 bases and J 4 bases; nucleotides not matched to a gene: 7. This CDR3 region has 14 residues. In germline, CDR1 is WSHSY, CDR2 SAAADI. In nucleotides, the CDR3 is TGCGCCAGCAGACCAGGGGGCAACTTCTATGGCTACACCTTC. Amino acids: CASRPGGNFYGYTF.

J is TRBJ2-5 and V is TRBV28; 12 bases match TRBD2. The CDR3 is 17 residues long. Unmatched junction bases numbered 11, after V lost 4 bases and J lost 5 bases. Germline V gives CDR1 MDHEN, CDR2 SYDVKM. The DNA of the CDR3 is TGTGCCAGCAGTTCCCCCGCTAGCGGGAGGGCCCGGGAGACCCAGTACTTC. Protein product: CASSSPASGRARETQYF.

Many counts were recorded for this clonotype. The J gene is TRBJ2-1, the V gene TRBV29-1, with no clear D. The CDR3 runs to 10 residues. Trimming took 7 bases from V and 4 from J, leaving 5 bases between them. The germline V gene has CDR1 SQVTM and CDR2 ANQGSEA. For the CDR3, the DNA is TGCAGCGGGGATTACAATGAGCAGTTCTTC. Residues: CSGDYNEQFF.

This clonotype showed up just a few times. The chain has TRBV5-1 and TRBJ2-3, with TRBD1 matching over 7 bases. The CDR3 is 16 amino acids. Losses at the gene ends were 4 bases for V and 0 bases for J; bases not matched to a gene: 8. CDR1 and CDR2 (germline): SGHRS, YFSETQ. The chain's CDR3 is CASSRDSAPSTDTQYF. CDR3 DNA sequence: TGCGCCAGCAGCCGGGACAGTGCTCCTAGCACAGATACGCAGTATTTT.

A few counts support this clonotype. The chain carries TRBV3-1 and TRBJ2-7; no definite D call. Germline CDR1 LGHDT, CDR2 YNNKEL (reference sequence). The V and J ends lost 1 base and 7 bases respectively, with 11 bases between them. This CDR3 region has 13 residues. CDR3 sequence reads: CASSQGYGSEQYF. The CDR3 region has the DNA TGTGCCAGCAGCCAAGGGTATGGGTCGGAGCAGTACTTC.

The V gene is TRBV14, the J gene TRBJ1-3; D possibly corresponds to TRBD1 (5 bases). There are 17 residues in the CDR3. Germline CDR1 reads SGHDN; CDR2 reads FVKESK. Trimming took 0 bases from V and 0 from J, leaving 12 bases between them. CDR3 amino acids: CASSQDRTFSSGNTIYF. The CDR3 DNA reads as TGTGCCAGCAGCCAAGATAGGACATTTAGCTCTGGAAACACCATATATTTT.

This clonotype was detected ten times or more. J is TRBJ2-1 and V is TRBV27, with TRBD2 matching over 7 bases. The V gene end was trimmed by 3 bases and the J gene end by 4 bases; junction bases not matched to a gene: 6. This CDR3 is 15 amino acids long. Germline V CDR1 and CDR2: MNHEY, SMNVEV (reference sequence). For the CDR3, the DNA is TGTGCCAGCAGTTTTCGGGAGGCCCAATACAATGAGCAGTTCTTC. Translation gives CASSFREAQYNEQFF.